A selection of T cell receptor beta chains follows, all from one sample in a study of blood T cell repertoires in COVID-19. Measured with immunoSEQ multiplex PCR; TCRdb has only the in-frame clones, and not every one. This sample has approximately 280,000 clones; 85% occur once, and the top ten carry under 3%. What was sequenced was PBMCs or T cells enriched from blood (not recorded which). These receptors came from a woman between 45 and 65 years old who had recovered from COVID-19. Both conserved end residues are trimmed from each CDR3. Fields, in order: V gene, J gene, D gene, CDR3 protein. A D gene is named only where the DNA matches it firmly.

v_gene: TRBV24-1
j_gene: TRBJ2-1
d_gene: TRBD2
CDR3aa: ATSDKTSGVYNEQF

v_gene: TRBV7-9
j_gene: TRBJ2-7
d_gene: TRBD2
CDR3aa: ASSLIQGGGEQY

v_gene: TRBV6-5
j_gene: TRBJ1-3
d_gene: TRBD1
CDR3aa: ASSRDRGPGNTIY

v_gene: TRBV4-2
j_gene: TRBJ1-2
d_gene: -
CDR3aa: ASSQSGLGGNYGYT

v_gene: TRBV18
j_gene: TRBJ1-6
d_gene: TRBD1
CDR3aa: ASSLGTGGTPLH

v_gene: TRBV7-9
j_gene: TRBJ2-3
d_gene: TRBD1
CDR3aa: ASTGDRGRTDTQY

v_gene: TRBV27
j_gene: TRBJ1-2
d_gene: -
CDR3aa: ASSLNTGRYGYT

v_gene: TRBV11-2
j_gene: TRBJ1-2
d_gene: -
CDR3aa: ASSLGHGYT

v_gene: TRBV30
j_gene: TRBJ2-1
d_gene: TRBD1
CDR3aa: AAPTGGFNNEQF

v_gene: TRBV28
j_gene: TRBJ2-7
d_gene: TRBD1
CDR3aa: ASNYRGYEQY

v_gene: TRBV7-9
j_gene: TRBJ1-1
d_gene: -
CDR3aa: ASSGATWRGAF

v_gene: TRBV30
j_gene: TRBJ1-1
d_gene: -
CDR3aa: AWREWRGLNTEAF

v_gene: TRBV7-3
j_gene: TRBJ2-7
d_gene: -
CDR3aa: ASSLSAGAQYEQY

v_gene: TRBV6-5
j_gene: TRBJ2-3
d_gene: -
CDR3aa: ASRSTDTQY

v_gene: TRBV29-1
j_gene: TRBJ2-4
d_gene: TRBD1
CDR3aa: SVRQGNIQY

v_gene: TRBV13
j_gene: TRBJ2-7
d_gene: -
CDR3aa: ASSLGYYEQY

v_gene: TRBV30
j_gene: TRBJ1-1
d_gene: -
CDR3aa: AWSVQLNTEAF

v_gene: TRBV20-1
j_gene: TRBJ2-4
d_gene: -
CDR3aa: SARVVDIQY

v_gene: TRBV5-4
j_gene: TRBJ2-4
d_gene: -
CDR3aa: ASSEQTGQNIQY

v_gene: TRBV9
j_gene: TRBJ1-1
d_gene: -
CDR3aa: ASSPRGGRDTEAF

v_gene: TRBV19
j_gene: TRBJ1-2
d_gene: TRBD1
CDR3aa: ASSPGQGAYGYT

v_gene: TRBV6-6
j_gene: TRBJ2-2
d_gene: -
CDR3aa: ASTLGGGRGTGELF

v_gene: TRBV19
j_gene: TRBJ1-2
d_gene: -
CDR3aa: ASSIDNPYGYT

v_gene: TRBV11-2
j_gene: TRBJ1-6
d_gene: -
CDR3aa: ASSLGTNSPLH

v_gene: TRBV30
j_gene: TRBJ1-1
d_gene: TRBD1
CDR3aa: AWAGQGARAEAF

v_gene: TRBV4-1
j_gene: TRBJ2-7
d_gene: TRBD1
CDR3aa: ASSQKSSGTGNPYEQY

v_gene: TRBV5-1
j_gene: TRBJ1-4
d_gene: TRBD1
CDR3aa: ASSKARGKGEKLF

v_gene: TRBV29-1
j_gene: TRBJ2-5
d_gene: TRBD2
CDR3aa: SVVTSGGWETQY